The 13 T cell receptor beta chains given below trace back to one sample, sequenced in a study of cytomegalovirus exposure and HLA in healthy donors. The study ran its PCR with 60 Vbeta and 13 Jbeta primers. Data came from immunoSEQ multiplex PCR; TCRdb stores just in-frame clones and leaves some out. The sample lists some 150,000 clones; roughly 73% were seen once. Sequenced material: PBMCs. These receptors all come from a man aged 35-49 years in good health and CMV-seronegative.

This clone was counted between two and nine times. The chain carries TRBV5-1 and TRBJ1-1; no clear D. V was cut by 4 bases and J by 8 bases, with 15 bases left in between. This CDR3 is 13 amino acids long. Germline V lookup: CDR1 SGHRS, CDR2 YFSETQ. The CDR3 region is CASSPGIGSEAFF. The CDR3 DNA is TGCGCCAGCAGCCCGGGGATAGGCAGCGAAGCTTTCTTT.

The genes are TRBV6-5 and TRBJ1-1, with D possibly being TRBD1 (5 bases). Germline CDR1 and CDR2: MNHEY and SVGAGI. This CDR3 has 12 amino acids. The ends were cut back, 6 bases at V and 7 bases at J, with 12 bases in the middle. The CDR3 spells CASSLNGGEAFF. For the CDR3, the DNA is TGTGCCAGCAGCTTAAACGGGGGTGAAGCTTTCTTT.

The rearrangement uses TRBV7-7 and TRBJ2-5, with 7 bases matching TRBD2. V trimming: 7 bases; J trimming: 5 bases; junction bases outside the gene matches: 10. The CDR3 runs 14 residues. Germline lookup yields CDR1 SSHAT and CDR2 FNYEAQ (reference sequence). The CDR3: CASTPEREGETQYF. The CDR3, as DNA: TGTGCCAGCACTCCTGAGAGGGAGGGTGAGACCCAGTACTTC.

The chain carries TRBV27 and TRBJ2-1; tentative D call: TRBD1 (5 bases). Trimming took 3 bases from V and 11 from J, leaving 17 bases between them. The germline gives CDR1 MNHEY, CDR2 SMNVEV (reference sequence). This CDR3 is 14 amino acids long. The CDR3 reads CASSFSRQGSKQFF. The CDR3 DNA sequence: TGTGCCAGCAGTTTTAGTCGGCAGGGATCAAAGCAGTTCTTC.

The table lists this clone with a count of one. The V and J genes are TRBV7-2 and TRBJ2-1; 8 bases match TRBD2. The CDR3 contains 17 residues. V was clipped by 5 bases and J by 7 bases; unmatched bases: 16. Germline V gene sequence: CDR1 SGHTA, CDR2 FQGNSA. This CDR3 is CASSPLIITGGHNEQFF. The CDR3 region has the DNA TGTGCCAGCAGCCCCCTGATTATAACGGGGGGGCATAATGAGCAGTTCTTC.

This chain connects TRBV7-9 to TRBJ1-1; D unresolved. The CDR3 covers 15 residues. The germline V gene has CDR1 SEHNR and CDR2 FQNEAQ (reference sequence). The V gene lost 5 bases and the J gene lost 0 bases, with 13 bases spanning the gap. The DNA for the CDR3 is TGTGCCAGCAGCCCAGAGACAAATATGAACACTGAAGCTTTCTTT. The encoded protein is CASSPETNMNTEAFF.

J is TRBJ2-2 and V is TRBV6-4, with 7 bases matching TRBD1. This CDR3 has 16 residues. CDR1 is MRHNA, CDR2 SNTAGT, per germline. V was pared by 1 base and J by 4 bases, with 6 bases of the junction left unmatched. CDR3 loop: CASSDFKGASTGELFF. CDR3 in DNA: TGTGCCAGCAGTGACTTCAAGGGGGCGAGCACCGGGGAGCTGTTTTTT.

This chain joins TRBV10-3 and TRBJ1-2; 10 bases map to TRBD1. The trim removed 0 bases at V and 6 bases at J, leaving 4 bases unmatched. This CDR3 is 15 amino acids long. Germline V gene data show CDR1 as ENHRY and CDR2 as SYGVKD. Written as DNA, the CDR3 is TGTGCCATCAGTGAGTCGCGACAGGGGGCAGATGGCTACACCTTC. Translating gives CAISESRQGADGYTF.

DNA of the CDR3: TGTGCCATCCTGACTAGCGGGGGGTATAACAATGAGCAGTTCTTC. Translating it yields CAILTSGGYNNEQFF. The V and J genes are TRBV2 and TRBJ2-1; 13 bases fit TRBD2. Trimming took 10 bases from V and 5 from J; bases not matched to a gene: 8. Germline CDR1 reads SNHLY; CDR2 reads FYNNEI. This CDR3 region has 15 residues. The full variable domain, completed using reference TRBV2 and TRBJ2-1, is EPEVTQTPSHQVTQMGQEVILRCVPISNHLYFYWYRQILGQKVEFLVSFYNNEISEKSEIFDDQFSVERPDGSNFTLKIRSTKLEDSAMYFCAILTSGGYNNEQFFGPGTRLTVL.

This chain links TRBV2 with TRBJ1-5; D is unclear. V was cut by 6 bases and J by 5 bases, with 14 bases left in between. The length of the CDR3 is 14 residues. Germline lookup yields CDR1 SNHLY and CDR2 FYNNEI. CDR3 sequence: CASRTELDYQPQHF. The CDR3 DNA is TGTGCCAGCAGAACAGAACTCGATTATCAGCCCCAGCATTTT. Together with reference TRBV2 and TRBJ1-5, the CDR3 gives the full variable domain: EPEVTQTPSHQVTQMGQEVILRCVPISNHLYFYWYRQILGQKVEFLVSFYNNEISEKSEIFDDQFSVERPDGSNFTLKIRSTKLEDSAMYFCASRTELDYQPQHFGDGTRLSIL.

The table lists this clone with a few counts. The chain is built from TRBV10-1 and TRBJ2-1; 10 positions agree with TRBD2. V trimming: 2 bases; J trimming: 13 bases; junction bases outside the gene matches: 8. Germline V gene lookup returns CDR1 WNHNN and CDR2 SYGVQD (reference sequence). The CDR3 covers 14 residues. CDR3 in amino acids: CASSEQRASGGQFF. CDR3 DNA sequence: TGCGCCAGCAGTGAGCAAAGGGCTAGCGGGGGCCAGTTCTTC.

V gene TRBV7-9 combines with J gene TRBJ1-1; D is possibly TRBD1 (6 bases). This CDR3 is 14 amino acids long. Germline V lookup: CDR1 SEHNR, CDR2 FQNEAQ (reference sequence). V was clipped by 7 bases and J by 2 bases, with 14 bases between them. The CDR3 bases are TGTGCCAGCACCTGGACAGAAAGAAACACTGAAGCTTTCTTT. Amino acids: CASTWTERNTEAFF.

The V call is TRBV5-1, the J call TRBJ1-6; no clear D. Germline CDR1 is SGHRS and CDR2 is YFSETQ. Trimming took off 1 base at V and 8 bases at J, with 7 bases between the two ends. There are 13 residues in the CDR3. CDR3 nucleotides: TGCGCCAGCAGCTTGCGCGTGGATTCACCCCTCCACTTT. Protein sequence: CASSLRVDSPLHF. The full variable domain, rest sourced from reference TRBV5-1 and TRBJ1-6, is KAGVTQTPRYLIKTRGQQVTLSCSPISGHRSVSWYQQTPGQGLQFLFEYFSETQRNKGNFPGRFSGRQFSNSRSEMNVSTLELGDSALYLCASSLRVDSPLHFGNGTRLTVT.